This entry concerns a single TCR beta chain. In the study's own analysis: Estimates of nucleated cell counts were drawn from the amplification of reference gene primers. Some clones are missing from TCRdb's copy, which holds only in-frame ones; the method was immunoSEQ multiplex PCR. Clonal size and the V and J genes are those of that table, whereas D and trimming came from the DNA. This table has 190,000 or so clones, 78% appearing once. These data originate in a study of blood T cell repertoires in COVID-19. V dropped 3 bases and J dropped 2; count of bases not matched to a gene: 3. The CDR3 is 15 residues long. CDR1 is SEHNR and CDR2 is FQNEAQ in the germline V gene (reference sequence).

V gene TRBV7-9 combines with J gene TRBJ1-2; 10 nucleotides align to TRBD1. Input material: peripheral blood. The receptor was isolated from a woman older than 75 with active or convalescent COVID-19. This CDR3 reads CASSFTTGGNYGYTF. The CDR3 nucleotides are TGTGCCAGCAGCTTTACGACAGGGGGCAACTATGGCTACACCTTC.